Below, one T cell receptor beta chain is given with its context. The antigen remains unidentified. These data are taken from a study of OX40 agonist ivuxolimab in advanced cancers. At the level of the study: Every patient in dose escalation had hepatocellular carcinoma, melanoma, renal cell or head and neck cancer. Patients were around 83% male with ages about 20 to 79, mean 60. Study findings and constraints: CD4+ and CD8+ blood T cells expanded clonally by week 6 at 0.1 to 3.0 mg/kg.

Germline CDR1 reads WNHNN; CDR2 reads SYGVQD (reference sequence). V lost 0 bases and J 7 bases, leaving 10 bases between the germline ends. This CDR3 contains 14 residues. Method: immunoSEQ multiplex PCR; TCRdb's copy keeps in-frame clones and lacks some. The sample shows 80,000 to 85,000 clones, about 80% of them seen only once. The source of this sequence is an adult with an advanced solid tumor such as melanoma, head and neck, liver or kidney cancer. The sequences come from CD4+ or CD8+ T cells sorted from blood, collected in a trial of the OX40 agonist ivuxolimab. The rearrangement uses TRBV10-1 and TRBJ1-5; D gene ambiguous. The CDR3 loop reads CASSESSGEQPQHF. CDR3 coding DNA: TGCGCCAGCAGTGAGTCGTCAGGAGAACAGCCCCAGCATTTT.